This T cell receptor beta chain stems from a study of T cell changes during pregnancy in multiple sclerosis. V lost 0 bases and J lost 9, with 18 bases in between. The CDR3 contains 15 residues. The germline V gene has CDR1 SGHRS and CDR2 YFSETQ. The data were produced by immunoSEQ multiplex PCR, yet TCRdb's version contains in-frame clones alone and is incomplete. This table holds about 89,000 clones, 92% found once. The chain uses TRBV5-1 and TRBJ2-5; D perhaps matches TRBD1 (6 bases). The specimen was peripheral blood, collected after pregnancy. This TCR was sampled from a female donor in good health, enrolled as a control in a pregnancy study. This CDR3 is CASSLDGTRLRAQYF. The CDR3, as DNA: TGCGCCAGCAGCTTGGACGGGACACGCCTTAGGGCCCAGTACTTC. The whole variable domain, remainder taken from reference TRBV5-1 and TRBJ2-5, is KAGVTQTPRYLIKTRGQQVTLSCSPISGHRSVSWYQQTPGQGLQFLFEYFSETQRNKGNFPGRFSGRQFSNSRSEMNVSTLELGDSALYLCASSLDGTRLRAQYFGPGTRLLVL.